Presented here are 16 T cell receptor beta chains from one specimen sequenced in a study of blood T cell repertoires in COVID-19. Here immunoSEQ multiplex PCR was the method, and the copy in TCRdb shows in-frame clones only, minus some. This table holds tens of thousands of clones, over 80% found once. Sequencing was done on a sample of peripheral blood. All receptors come from a woman aged 55-69 years with acute or convalescent COVID-19.

This clone was observed once. The V and J genes are TRBV28 and TRBJ1-4, with TRBD1 matching 8 bases. J lost 4 bases, V lost 6 bases, and 10 bases had no gene match. This CDR3 is 16 amino acids long. From germline, CDR1 is MDHEN and CDR2 SYDVKM. The CDR3 loop reads CASRSGQGDGNEKLFF. CDR3 nucleotides: TGTGCCAGCAGGTCCGGACAGGGAGACGGTAATGAAAAACTGTTTTTT.

The CDR3 loop is CASSSRGGRETQYF. The CDR3 nucleotides read TGTGCCAGCAGCTCGCGGGGGGGCCGAGAGACCCAGTACTTC. The chain has TRBV5-4 and TRBJ2-5; 9 bases match TRBD2. Germline-derived CDR1 and CDR2 are SGHNT and YYREEE (reference sequence). The CDR3 has 14 amino acids. J gave up 4 bases and V 3 bases, and 4 bases lay outside the gene matches.

V gene TRBV15 combines with J gene TRBJ2-2; TRBD2 might be the D (6 bases). V was clipped by 8 bases and J by 2 bases, with 12 bases between them. CDR3 length: 14 residues. Germline V gives CDR1 LNHNV, CDR2 YYDKDF (reference sequence). CDR3 DNA: TGTGCCACCCATACGGGAGTCAACACCGGGGAGCTGTTTTTT. It specifies CATHTGVNTGELFF.

This clone was picked up one time. V and J are TRBV7-8 and TRBJ1-1; D not certain. This CDR3 contains 13 residues. The V and J ends lost 1 base and 2 bases respectively, with 5 bases between them. The germline gives CDR1 SGHVS, CDR2 FQNEAQ. This chain's CDR3 is CASSLDRNTEAFF. Written as DNA, the CDR3 is TGTGCCAGCAGCTTAGACAGAAACACTGAAGCTTTCTTT.

The genes are TRBV18 and TRBJ1-2, with a possible D match to TRBD1 (6 bases). CDR1 is KGHSH and CDR2 is LQKENI in the germline V gene. The CDR3 covers 16 residues. V was cut by 3 bases and J by 0 bases, with 14 bases left in between. The CDR3 loop reads CASSPPTGSSNYGYTF. In DNA, the CDR3 is TGTGCCAGCTCACCCCCGACAGGCAGTTCTAACTATGGCTACACCTTC.

J is TRBJ1-5 and V is TRBV4-2; D remains ambiguous. The CDR3 is 13 residues long. In germline, CDR1 is LGHNA, CDR2 YNFKEQ. V lost 0 bases and J lost 2, with 2 bases in between. This chain's CDR3 is CASSQDGNQPQHF. The DNA for the CDR3 is TGTGCCAGCAGCCAAGACGGCAATCAGCCCCAGCATTTT.

The V gene is TRBV5-4, the J gene TRBJ1-2, with D possibly TRBD1 on 6 matching bases. Per the germline V gene, CDR1 is SGHNT and CDR2 is YYREEE (reference sequence). V lost 4 bases and J lost 6, with 19 bases in between. The CDR3 covers 15 residues. The CDR3 region is CASSPTGQIGNGYTF. The DNA for the CDR3 is TGTGCCAGCAGCCCGACAGGTCAGATCGGGAATGGCTACACCTTC.

The chain has TRBV2 and TRBJ1-5; TRBD1 agrees at 7 bases. Losses at the gene ends were 6 bases for V and 3 bases for J; bases not matched to a gene: 11. Germline lookup yields CDR1 SNHLY and CDR2 FYNNEI. This CDR3 is 16 amino acids long. CDR3: CASRAQSGTDNQPQHF. CDR3 DNA sequence: TGTGCCAGCAGAGCCCAATCCGGGACAGACAATCAGCCCCAGCATTTT.

The CDR3 loop is CASSQRTATDNQPQHF. The CDR3 DNA reads TGCGCCAGCAGCCAGAGGACAGCCACCGACAATCAGCCCCAGCATTTT. The chain employs TRBV4-1 and TRBJ1-5; D possibly corresponds to TRBD1 (6 bases). Germline CDR1 reads MGHRA; CDR2 reads YSYEKL. The CDR3 sequence is 16 residues long. Trimming removed 3 bases at V and 3 bases at J, with 15 bases between.

CDR3 loop: CASSFDRSSYNEQFF. CDR3 nucleotide sequence: TGTGCCAGCAGCTTTGATAGGAGCTCCTACAATGAGCAGTTCTTC. This rearrangement joins TRBV7-3 to TRBJ2-1; D is uncertain. Germline V lookup: CDR1 SGHTA, CDR2 FQGTGA. Trimming pared 3 bases from V and 0 bases from J, leaving 9 bases between. The length of the CDR3 is 15 residues. Based on the CDR3 plus reference TRBV7-3 and TRBJ2-1, the full variable domain is GAGVSQTPSNKVTEKGKYVELRCDPISGHTALYWYRQSLGQGPEFLIYFQGTGAADDSGLPNDRFFAVRPEGSVSTLKIQRTERGDSAVYLCASSFDRSSYNEQFFGPGTRLTVL.

This chain connects TRBV7-2 to TRBJ1-6; D gene ambiguous. Germline V CDR1 and CDR2: SGHTA, FQGNSA. Trimming took 5 bases from V and 2 from J, leaving 7 bases between them. The CDR3 has 14 amino acids. In nucleotides, the CDR3 is TGTGCCAGCAGCCATGGGCCCTATAATTCACCCCTCCACTTT. This codes for CASSHGPYNSPLHF.

This clone showed up just once. V usage is TRBV9 and J usage is TRBJ1-6, with 8 nucleotides matching TRBD1. In germline, CDR1 is SGDLS, CDR2 YYNGEE. V gave up 0 bases and J gave up 10 bases; unmatched junction bases: 6. The CDR3 runs 15 residues. The DNA for the CDR3 is TGTGCCAGCAGCGTAGGAACAGGGGGTAGCTCACCCCTCCACTTT. Protein product: CASSVGTGGSSPLHF. Full variable domain (remainder filled in from reference TRBV9 and TRBJ1-6): DSGVTQTPKHLITATGQRVTLRCSPRSGDLSVYWYQQSLDQGLQFLIQYYNGEERAKGNILERFSAQQFPDLHSELNLSSLELGDSALYFCASSVGTGGSSPLHFGNGTRLTVT.

The genes are TRBV7-2 and TRBJ2-3; 8 bases are shared with TRBD2. CDR1 is SGHTA, CDR2 FQGNSA, per germline. The CDR3 has 17 residues. Germline trimming cut 0 bases from V and 2 bases from J; bases unmatched to any gene: 7. The CDR3 bases are TGTGCCAGCAGCTTAGCGGGGGCGGGGGGCTACACAGATACGCAGTATTTT. It codes for CASSLAGAGGYTDTQYF.

This chain uses TRBV28 with TRBJ1-2; D may be TRBD1 (5 bases). This CDR3 is built from 14 residues. The V end lost 3 bases, the J end lost 4 bases, and 12 bases lay between the germline ends. CDR1 is MDHEN, CDR2 SYDVKM, per germline. In nucleotides, the CDR3 is TGTGCCAGCAGTTTCGGGACTAATAGCTATGGCTACACCTTC. Amino acid sequence: CASSFGTNSYGYTF.

This chain uses TRBV7-2 with TRBJ2-7, with no clear D. V was pared by 1 base and J by 2 bases, with 6 bases between. The CDR3 covers 13 residues. Per germline, CDR1 SGHTA and CDR2 FQGNSA. The CDR3 spells CASSLEVAYEQYF. The CDR3 bases are TGTGCCAGCAGCTTAGAAGTAGCCTACGAGCAGTACTTC.

The rearrangement joins TRBV28 to TRBJ1-5; TRBD1 aligns across 11 bases. V shed 7 bases, J shed 6 bases, and the junction held 5 bases outside the gene matches. Germline CDR1 and CDR2: MDHEN and SYDVKM. CDR3 length: 14 residues. This CDR3 is CASTRDRGVQPQHF. In DNA form, the CDR3 reads TGTGCCAGCACCAGGGACAGGGGGGTTCAGCCCCAGCATTTT. The full variable domain, with the rest looked up from reference TRBV28 and TRBJ1-5, is DVKVTQSSRYLVKRTGEKVFLECVQDMDHENMFWYRQDPGLGLRLIYFSYDVKMKEKGDIPEGYSVSREKKERFSLILESASTNQTSMYLCASTRDRGVQPQHFGDGTRLSIL.